Listed here is a single T cell receptor (beta chain). This specimen belongs to a study of blood T cell repertoires in COVID-19. Germline V gene data show CDR1 as GTSNPN and CDR2 as SVGIG (reference sequence). The CDR3 extends over 15 amino acids. Trimming removed 0 bases from V and 2 bases from J, with 12 bases in between. Repertoires were generated with immunoSEQ multiplex PCR, while TCRdb's copy carries only in-frame clones and drops some. The sample has fewer than 700,000 clones, 85% to 90% seen once. The source material was peripheral blood. This TCR came from a woman aged 45-65 years with COVID-19, enrolled during active disease. The V call is TRBV30, the J call TRBJ2-3; weak D call: TRBD2 (6 bases). CDR3 DNA: TGTGCCTGGAGTGTACGGCGGGGCCTCACAGATACGCAGTATTTT. Its translation is CAWSVRRGLTDTQYF.